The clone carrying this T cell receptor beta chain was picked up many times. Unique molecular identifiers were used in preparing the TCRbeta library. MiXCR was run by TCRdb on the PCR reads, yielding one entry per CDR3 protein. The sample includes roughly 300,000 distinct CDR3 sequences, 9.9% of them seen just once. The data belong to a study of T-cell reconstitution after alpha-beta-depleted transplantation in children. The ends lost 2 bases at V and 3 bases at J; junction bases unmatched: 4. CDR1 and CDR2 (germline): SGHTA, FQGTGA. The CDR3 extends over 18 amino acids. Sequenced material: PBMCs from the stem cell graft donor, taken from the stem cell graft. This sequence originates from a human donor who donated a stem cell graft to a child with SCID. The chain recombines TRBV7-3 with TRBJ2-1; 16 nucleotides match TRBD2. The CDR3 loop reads CASSLGTSGGAIYNEQFF. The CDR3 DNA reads TGTGCCAGCAGCTTAGGGACTAGCGGGGGGGCCATCTACAATGAGCAGTTCTTC.